This entry lists 3 T cell receptor beta chains sequenced from one sample in a study of shared clonotypes between healthy human individuals. Profiling relied on immunoSEQ multiplex PCR, and the TCRdb table lists in-frame clones only, not all of them. The table has some 2,100,000 clones, under 97% seen once. Sequencing input: naive CD4+ T cells sorted from blood. Subset given: CD45RA+ positively selected. These receptors were taken from a man younger than 35 in good health.

This rearrangement joins TRBV12-5 to TRBJ2-5; D may be TRBD1 (6 bases). The germline V gene has CDR1 LGHNT and CDR2 FRNRAP. The CDR3 extends over 13 amino acids. Trimming took off 4 bases at V and 5 bases at J, with 11 bases between the two ends. In DNA form, the CDR3 reads TGTGCTAGTGGTTCTCAGGGGTGGGAGACCCAGTACTTC. Translated: CASGSQGWETQYF.

This clone was counted between two and nine times. The J gene is TRBJ1-1, the V gene TRBV14, with 7 bases fitting TRBD1. The CDR3 runs to 15 residues. V was pared by 4 bases and J by 5 bases, with 10 bases of the junction left unmatched. Germline lookup yields CDR1 SGHDN and CDR2 FVKESK. DNA for the CDR3: TGTGCCAGCAGCCCACAGGGGCTCGGGGGGACTGAAGCTTTCTTT. Protein product: CASSPQGLGGTEAFF. Using reference TRBV14 and TRBJ1-1 for the parts outside the CDR3, the full variable domain is EAGVTQFPSHSVIEKGQTVTLRCDPISGHDNLYWYRRVMGKEIKFLLHFVKESKQDESGMPNNRFLAERTGGTYSTLKVQPAELEDSGVYFCASSPQGLGGTEAFFGQGTRLTVV.

This chain links TRBV6-5 with TRBJ2-7; D may be TRBD2 (5 bases). With 0 bases removed from V and 3 bases from J, the gap between germline ends came to 9 bases. Germline values: CDR1 MNHEY, CDR2 SVGAGI. The CDR3 has 14 amino acids. As DNA, the CDR3 is TGTGCCAGCAGTTACTCCCGGGGAGACTACGAGCAGTACTTC. It translates to CASSYSRGDYEQYF.